This TCR beta chain came from a study of cytomegalovirus exposure and HLA in healthy donors. Study-wide findings and caveats: Later on, a genetic analysis was performed. It linked a missense variant in DCLRE1C with V- and J-gene trimming of TCR beta. Data from an earlier analysis indicated that most TCR beta V segments were productive either about 87% or about 30% of the time.

Amplification used 60 Vbeta primers and 13 Jbeta primers. Original data processing: In a later analysis, the count reached 76 million or so unique TCR beta chains, with 9 million to 11 million shared. TCRdb's copy holds only in-frame clones and misses some; the assay was immunoSEQ multiplex PCR. V and J calls plus clone size are reproduced from that table; the DNA served to infer D and trimming. This table has about 140,000 clones, about four fifths appearing once. Comments on this clone: Its antigen is as yet unknown.

The V segment lost 5 bases and the J segment 6 bases; nucleotides outside the gene matches: 7. The CDR3 is made up of 15 amino acids. The germline V gene encodes CDR1 SGHVS and CDR2 FQNEAQ. The sample was PBMCs. The sequence derives from a woman aged 40 to 50 in good health and CMV-seronegative. This chain uses TRBV7-8 with TRBJ1-4; TRBD1 matches 9 bases. Written as DNA, the CDR3 is TGTGCCAGCAGCATCCGGGACAGGGCGGATGAAAAACTGTTTTTT. This encodes CASSIRDRADEKLFF.